This T cell receptor beta chain originates from a study of blood T cells in healthy people across ages. Notes on the study in general: Older individuals had lower TCR beta diversity per million T cells (the decline was roughly linear). Estimates based on one million T cells were treated as lower bounds.

Of note for this clonotype: Its antigen is currently unknown.

Using a J-beta primer mix together with a sample-barcoded 5' primer, a second PCR was run for 7 to 11 cycles. Paired-end reads containing CDR3 totaled no fewer than 2.5 million for each sample. From the 5' RACE reads, TCRdb called clonotypes with MiXCR, one entry per CDR3 protein. The table has under 2,000,000 distinct CDR3 sequences, about 49% seen once. The length of the CDR3 is 11 residues. The V end was cut by 8 bases, the J end by 2 bases, with 5 bases between. The sequence was collected from a middle-aged woman in good health. Sequenced: blood. The genes are TRBV12-3 or TRBV12-4 and TRBJ2-3; D is unresolved. CDR3 sequence reads: CASLHTDTQYF. The CDR3 bases are TGTGCCAGCCTACACACAGATACGCAGTATTTT.